The clone carrying this T cell receptor beta chain has more than one count but fewer than ten. Its antigen is currently unknown. The data were obtained in a study of beta chain features in type 1 diabetes. CDR3 length: 16 amino acids. Trimming stripped 1 base from V and 3 bases from J, with 17 bases between. Germline lookup yields CDR1 SGHDT and CDR2 YYEEEE. Expressed TCRB transcripts were sequenced because the entire RNA isolate underwent reverse transcription. Sequenced by immunoSEQ multiplex PCR; TCRdb stores in-frame clones only, minus some. The sample shows about 620,000 clones, 15% to 19% of them seen only once. General observations from the study: The similarity of naive, central memory and Treg TCRB repertoires appeared greater among patients than among healthy donors. Insertions were fewer and deletions more numerous at VDJ junctions in type 1 diabetes patients.

The sequencing sample was made of naive CD4+ T cells from blood. This sequence joins TRBV5-6 and TRBJ2-7, with D perhaps matching TRBD1 or TRBD2 (6 bases each). This clonotype originated in a man between 18 and 35 years old in good health. DNA for the CDR3: TGTGCCAGCAGCTTGCGAAGGGGGGATGGGAACTACGAGCAGTACTTC. Residues: CASSLRRGDGNYEQYF.